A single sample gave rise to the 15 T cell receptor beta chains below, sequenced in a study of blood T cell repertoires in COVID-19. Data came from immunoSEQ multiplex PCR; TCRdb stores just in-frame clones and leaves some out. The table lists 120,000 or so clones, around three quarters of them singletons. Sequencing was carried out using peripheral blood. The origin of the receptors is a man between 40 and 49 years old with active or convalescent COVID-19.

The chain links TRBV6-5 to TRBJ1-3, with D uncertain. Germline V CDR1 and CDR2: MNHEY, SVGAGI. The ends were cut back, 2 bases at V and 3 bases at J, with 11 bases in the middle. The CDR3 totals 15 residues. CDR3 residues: CASSYRGSVGNTIYF. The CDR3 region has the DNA TGTGCCAGCAGTTACCGGGGATCGGTTGGAAACACCATATATTTT.

CDR3 loop: CAIGGSRRNEQFF. Written as DNA, the CDR3 is TGTGCCATCGGTGGCAGTAGGAGAAATGAGCAGTTCTTC. This chain uses TRBV10-3 with TRBJ2-1; D is unclear. Germline V gene data show CDR1 as ENHRY and CDR2 as SYGVKD. V dropped 8 bases and J dropped 7 bases, with 15 bases sitting between them. This CDR3 spans 13 amino acids.

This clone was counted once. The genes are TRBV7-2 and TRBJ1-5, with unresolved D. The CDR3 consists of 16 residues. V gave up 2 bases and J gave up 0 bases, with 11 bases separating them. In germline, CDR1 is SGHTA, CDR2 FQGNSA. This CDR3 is CASSLSGLNSNQPQHF. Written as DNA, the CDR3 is TGTGCCAGCAGCTTATCTGGGCTGAATAGCAATCAGCCCCAGCATTTT.

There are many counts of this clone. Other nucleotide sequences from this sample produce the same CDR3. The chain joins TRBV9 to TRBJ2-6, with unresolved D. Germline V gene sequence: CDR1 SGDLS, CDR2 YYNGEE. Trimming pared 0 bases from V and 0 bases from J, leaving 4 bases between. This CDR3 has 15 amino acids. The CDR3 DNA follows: TGTGCCAGCAGCGTAGGCAGCTCTGGGGCCAACGTCCTGACTTTC. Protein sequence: CASSVGSSGANVLTF. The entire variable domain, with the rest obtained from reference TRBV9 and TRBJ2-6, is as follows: DSGVTQTPKHLITATGQRVTLRCSPRSGDLSVYWYQQSLDQGLQFLIQYYNGEERAKGNILERFSAQQFPDLHSELNLSSLELGDSALYFCASSVGSSGANVLTFGAGSRLTVL.

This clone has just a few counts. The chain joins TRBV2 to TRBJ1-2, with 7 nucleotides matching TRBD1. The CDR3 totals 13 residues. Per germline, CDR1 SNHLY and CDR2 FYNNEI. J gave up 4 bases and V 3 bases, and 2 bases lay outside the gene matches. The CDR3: CASSETGSYGYTF. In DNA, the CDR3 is TGTGCCAGCAGTGAGACAGGGAGCTATGGCTACACCTTC.

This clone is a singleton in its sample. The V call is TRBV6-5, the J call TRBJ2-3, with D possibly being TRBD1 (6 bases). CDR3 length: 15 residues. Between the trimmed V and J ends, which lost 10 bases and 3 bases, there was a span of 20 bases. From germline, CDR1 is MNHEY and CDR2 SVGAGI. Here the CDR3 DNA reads TGTGCCACTCGTACCGGACAGACTCTAACAGATACGCAGTATTTT. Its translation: CATRTGQTLTDTQYF.

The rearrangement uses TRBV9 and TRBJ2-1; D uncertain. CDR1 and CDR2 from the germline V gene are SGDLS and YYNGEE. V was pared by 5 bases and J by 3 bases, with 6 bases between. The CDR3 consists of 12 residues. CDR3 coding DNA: TGTGCCAGCAGTCACAGCTACAATGAGCAGTTCTTC. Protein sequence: CASSHSYNEQFF.

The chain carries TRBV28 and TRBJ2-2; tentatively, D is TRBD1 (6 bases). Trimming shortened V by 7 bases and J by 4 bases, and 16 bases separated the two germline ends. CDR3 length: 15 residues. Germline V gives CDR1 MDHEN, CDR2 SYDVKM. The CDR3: CASKSQGHVTGELFF. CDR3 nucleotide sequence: TGTGCCAGCAAATCTCAGGGGCACGTCACCGGGGAGCTGTTTTTT.

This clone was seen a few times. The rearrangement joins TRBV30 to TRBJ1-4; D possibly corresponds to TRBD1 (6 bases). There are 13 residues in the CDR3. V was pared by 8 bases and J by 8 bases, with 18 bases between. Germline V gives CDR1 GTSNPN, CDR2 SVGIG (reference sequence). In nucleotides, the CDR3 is TGTGCCGGCAGCGCGGGGGGCGGCGAAAAACTGTTTTTT. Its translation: CAGSAGGGEKLFF.

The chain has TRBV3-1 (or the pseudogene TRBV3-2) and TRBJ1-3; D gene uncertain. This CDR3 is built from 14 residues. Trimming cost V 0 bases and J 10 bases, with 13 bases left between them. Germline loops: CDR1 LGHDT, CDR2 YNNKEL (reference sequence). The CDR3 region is CASSQDPRERTIYF. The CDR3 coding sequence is TGTGCCAGCAGCCAAGATCCGCGGGAAAGGACCATATATTTT.

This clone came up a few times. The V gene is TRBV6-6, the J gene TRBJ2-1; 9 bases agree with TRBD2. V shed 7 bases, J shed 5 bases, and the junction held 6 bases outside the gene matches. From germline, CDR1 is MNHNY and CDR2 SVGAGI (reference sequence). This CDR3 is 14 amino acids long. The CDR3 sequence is CASIASGINNEQFF. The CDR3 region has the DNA TGTGCCAGCATCGCTAGCGGGATCAACAATGAGCAGTTCTTC.

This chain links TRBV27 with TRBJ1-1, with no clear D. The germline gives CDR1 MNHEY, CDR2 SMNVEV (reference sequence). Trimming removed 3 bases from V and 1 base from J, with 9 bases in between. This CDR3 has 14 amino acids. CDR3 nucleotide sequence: TGTGCCAGCAGTTTCCTCGGAGAGAACACTGAAGCTTTCTTT. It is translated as CASSFLGENTEAFF.

The CDR3 coding sequence is TGTGCCAGCAGTGAAGGGTTTGCTTCTGCGGGTGAGCAGTTCTTC. Translated: CASSEGFASAGEQFF. The chain carries TRBV2 and TRBJ2-1; D is possibly TRBD2 (5 bases). The CDR3 is 15 residues long. The V gene lost 1 base and the J gene lost 9 bases, with 16 bases spanning the gap. Looked up from germline, CDR1 is SNHLY and CDR2 is FYNNEI.

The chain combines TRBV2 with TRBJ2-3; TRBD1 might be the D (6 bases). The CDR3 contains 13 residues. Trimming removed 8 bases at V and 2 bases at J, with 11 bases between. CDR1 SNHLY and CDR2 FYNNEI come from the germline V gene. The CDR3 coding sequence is TGTGCCAGCGGTAGGGGGAACACAGATACGCAGTATTTT. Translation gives CASGRGNTDTQYF.

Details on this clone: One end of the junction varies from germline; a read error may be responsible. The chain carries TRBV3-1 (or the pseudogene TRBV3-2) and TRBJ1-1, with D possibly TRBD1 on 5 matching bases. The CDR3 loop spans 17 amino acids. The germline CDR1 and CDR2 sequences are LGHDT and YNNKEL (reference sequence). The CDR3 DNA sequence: TGTGCCAGCACCCAATCTCCCGGGGGGGTAAGGGACACTGAAGCTTTCTTT. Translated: CASTQSPGGVRDTEAFF.